This T cell receptor (beta chain) was obtained from a study of cytomegalovirus exposure and HLA in healthy donors. Details on this clone: Its antigen remains unidentified.

It was with 60 Vbeta and 13 Jbeta primers that the PCR ran. Sequencing was performed with immunoSEQ multiplex PCR; in TCRdb, only in-frame clones are kept and a portion is missing. This sample has around 97,000 clones, with about three quarters found just once. General study findings and limits: Sequencing had likely introduced a cluster of highly shared sequence variants as an artifact. A later analysis associated 16,951 TCR beta sequences with HLA alleles at a 0.05 false discovery rate. The study recorded around 160 TCR beta chains that were cytomegalovirus-associated.

This CDR3 is 14 amino acids long. The V end was cut by 2 bases, the J end by 3 bases, with 10 bases between. CDR1 and CDR2 from the germline V gene are SGHVS and FNYEAQ. The J gene is TRBJ1-1, the V gene TRBV7-6; D remains unclear. The TCR sequence derives from a man in his forties or fifties in good health and CMV-seronegative. Source material: PBMCs. The CDR3 sequence is CASSLTWRDTEAFF. As DNA, the CDR3 is TGTGCCAGCAGCTTAACGTGGAGGGACACTGAAGCTTTCTTT. The full variable domain, in which reference TRBV7-6 and TRBJ1-1 provide the parts outside the CDR3, is GAGVSQSPRYKVTKRGQDVALRCDPISGHVSLYWYRQALGQGPEFLTYFNYEAQQDKSGLPNDRFSAERPEGSISTLTIQRTEQRDSAMYRCASSLTWRDTEAFFGQGTRLTVV.